Listed below are T cell receptor beta chains from one sample, sequenced in a study of identifying expanded T cells in peripheral blood. Libraries were prepared by immunoSEQ multiplex PCR; TCRdb keeps only in-frame clonotypes and omits some of them. The table includes 60,000 to 65,000 clones, approximately 83% detected once. Sequenced sample: blood. These receptors all stem from a person aged 18 to 69 in good health. Each CDR3 is given with its conserved first and last residue. Each record gives: clone size, D gene, V gene, J gene, CDR3 DNA, CDR3 protein. A D gene is named only where the DNA matches it firmly. Size tells how often a clone was seen (once, few, many) or the class of an expanded clone, and some rows leave it out.

size: once
D: TRBD2
V: TRBV5-1
J: TRBJ2-2
DNA: TGCGCCAGCAGCTTGACTAGCGGGATGATCACCGGGGAGCTGTTTTTT
CDR3: CASSLTSGMITGELFF

size: few
D: TRBD1
V: TRBV18
J: TRBJ1-6
DNA: TGTGCCAGCTCACCACCCGGGACAGGGAATTCACCCCTCCACTTT
CDR3: CASSPPGTGNSPLHF

size: -
D: -
V: TRBV28
J: TRBJ2-4
DNA: TGTGCCAGCAGCGATCCCTCTCCGTCCTTCAAAAACATTCAGTACTTC
CDR3: CASSDPSPSFKNIQYF

size: -
D: TRBD2
V: TRBV4-1
J: TRBJ2-1
DNA: TGCGCCAGCAGCCTGTCCTCACTAGCGGGAAGGGATGAGCAGTTCTTC
CDR3: CASSLSSLAGRDEQFF

size: -
D: -
V: TRBV7-6
J: TRBJ2-3
DNA: TGTGCCAGCAGCCCCGGCACAGATACGCAGTATTTT
CDR3: CASSPGTDTQYF

size: -
D: TRBD1
V: TRBV30
J: TRBJ1-2
DNA: TGTGCCTGGAGTTACGGACAGGGTAACTATGGCTACACCTTC
CDR3: CAWSYGQGNYGYTF

size: -
D: TRBD1
V: TRBV14
J: TRBJ2-2
DNA: TGTGCCAGCAGCCGGGGTAGGGACAGGGGGAGGACCGGGGAGCTGTTTTTT
CDR3: CASSRGRDRGRTGELFF

size: -
D: TRBD1
V: TRBV10-3
J: TRBJ1-1
DNA: TGTGCCATTGAGAGTCCGGGACAGGGGAAGCTTTTCTTT
CDR3: CAIESPGQGKLFF

size: -
D: TRBD2
V: TRBV12-5
J: TRBJ2-2
DNA: TGTGCTAGTGGCACAGGACTAGCGGGGGAAAGAGCGAACACCGGGGAGCTGTTTTTT
CDR3: CASGTGLAGERANTGELFF

size: few
D: -
V: TRBV5-5
J: TRBJ1-2
DNA: TGTGCCAGCAGTCATTCAGGGACCCGGGACTATGGCTACACCTTC
CDR3: CASSHSGTRDYGYTF

size: -
D: -
V: TRBV30
J: TRBJ1-3
DNA: TGTGCCTGGAGCCGGGACTCCGGCTCTGGAAACACCATATATTTT
CDR3: CAWSRDSGSGNTIYF

size: -
D: -
V: TRBV10-3
J: TRBJ2-1
DNA: TGTGCCATCAGTGAGTCGCCGACCAATGAGCAGTTCTTC
CDR3: CAISESPTNEQFF

size: -
D: -
V: TRBV5-5
J: TRBJ1-1
DNA: TGTGCCAGCAGCTTTTACGGAAACACTGAAGCTTTCTTT
CDR3: CASSFYGNTEAFF

size: -
D: -
V: TRBV6-6
J: TRBJ1-3
DNA: TGTGCCAGCAGTTACTCCGGAGCCACTGGAAACACCATATATTTT
CDR3: CASSYSGATGNTIYF

size: -
D: -
V: TRBV27
J: TRBJ1-6
DNA: TGTGCCAGCAGTTTACGGACTTATTCACCCCTCCACTTT
CDR3: CASSLRTYSPLHF

size: -
D: -
V: TRBV27
J: TRBJ2-1
DNA: TGTGCCAGCAGTTTTTCCGGATTCTACAATGAGCAGTTCTTC
CDR3: CASSFSGFYNEQFF

size: -
D: -
V: TRBV29-1
J: TRBJ1-1
DNA: TGCATCGCGTGGAAGAACACTGAAGCTTTCTTT
CDR3: CIAWKNTEAFF

size: -
D: -
V: TRBV6-5
J: TRBJ1-1
DNA: TGTGCCAGCAGTGGACCAGATGACACTGAAGCTTTCTTT
CDR3: CASSGPDDTEAFF

size: -
D: -
V: TRBV5-1
J: TRBJ2-2
DNA: TGCGCCAGCAGCTTGGGGAGGCGACAGCCTTTGGCGAACACCGGGGAGCTGTTTTTT
CDR3: CASSLGRRQPLANTGELFF

size: -
D: -
V: TRBV18
J: TRBJ1-3
DNA: TGTGCCAGCTCACCAGGGACTTTAAGCTCTGGAAACACCATATATTTT
CDR3: CASSPGTLSSGNTIYF

size: -
D: TRBD1
V: TRBV27
J: TRBJ2-2
DNA: TGTGCCAGCTGGAAAGGGGGCAACACCGGGGAGCTGTTTTTT
CDR3: CASWKGGNTGELFF

size: -
D: -
V: TRBV5-1
J: TRBJ2-1
DNA: TGCGCCAGCCGCTCCACCGGGGGCACTTCACATGAGCAGTTCTTC
CDR3: CASRSTGGTSHEQFF

size: -
D: -
V: TRBV29-1
J: TRBJ1-5
DNA: TGCAGCGTCCAGATGGGCGTCAATCAGCCCCAGCATTTT
CDR3: CSVQMGVNQPQHF

size: -
D: TRBD2
V: TRBV5-1
J: TRBJ2-4
DNA: TGCGCCAGCAGAGTGAGCGGCGGGAGGGGTTCCAAAAACATTCAGTACTTC
CDR3: CASRVSGGRGSKNIQYF

size: -
D: -
V: TRBV6-1
J: TRBJ1-2
DNA: TGTGCCAGCAGTGAGAAGGGGAGGGACTATGGCTACACCTTC
CDR3: CASSEKGRDYGYTF

size: -
D: -
V: TRBV13
J: TRBJ2-2
DNA: TGTGCCAGCACGGGCCGGGTAAACACCGGGGAGCTGTTTTTT
CDR3: CASTGRVNTGELFF

size: -
D: -
V: TRBV7-2
J: TRBJ2-3
DNA: TGTGCCAGCAGCTTCTCCACAGATACGCAGTATTTT
CDR3: CASSFSTDTQYF

size: -
D: -
V: TRBV11-3
J: TRBJ2-1
DNA: TGTGCCAGCAGCTTAGACTTCAGCAAGAGTGAGCAGTTCTTC
CDR3: CASSLDFSKSEQFF

size: -
D: -
V: TRBV6-4
J: TRBJ2-3
DNA: TGTGCCAGCAGTGAAGCGGGGAAGAGGGGGCAAAATGATTTT
CDR3: CASSEAGKRGQNDF

size: -
D: -
V: TRBV5-4
J: TRBJ1-2
DNA: TGTGCCAGCAGCTTGAAGGCGGCAGCGAAAGGGTATGGCTACACCTTC
CDR3: CASSLKAAAKGYGYTF

size: -
D: -
V: TRBV5-5
J: TRBJ1-2
DNA: TGTGCCAGCAGCTTGGGGCAGGGGAGTAGTGCCTATGGCTACACCTTC
CDR3: CASSLGQGSSAYGYTF

size: once
D: TRBD1
V: TRBV6-6
J: TRBJ2-3
DNA: TGTGCCAGCAGTCCAGGGGGAAGCACAGATACGCAGTATTTT
CDR3: CASSPGGSTDTQYF

size: -
D: -
V: TRBV5-1
J: TRBJ2-3
DNA: TGCGCCAGCAGCTCCGCACAGGGAGTAACAGATACGCAGTATTTT
CDR3: CASSSAQGVTDTQYF

size: -
D: TRBD2
V: TRBV5-5
J: TRBJ2-1
DNA: TGTGCCAGCAGCTTGGAGTATAGCGGGAGGATGAACTACAATGAGCAGTTCTTC
CDR3: CASSLEYSGRMNYNEQFF

size: -
D: TRBD1
V: TRBV5-8
J: TRBJ1-2
DNA: TGTGCCAGCAGCCGAAGACAGGGGGCGAACTATGGCTACACCTTC
CDR3: CASSRRQGANYGYTF

size: once
D: -
V: TRBV11-2
J: TRBJ1-5
DNA: TGTGCCAGCAGCGCCCGAAACGGCTACAATCAGCCCCAGCATTTT
CDR3: CASSARNGYNQPQHF

size: few
D: TRBD2
V: TRBV7-8
J: TRBJ2-1
DNA: TGTGCCAGCAGCTTAAGGACTAGCGGGAGTAGGGATGAGCAGTTCTTC
CDR3: CASSLRTSGSRDEQFF

size: -
D: TRBD1
V: TRBV9
J: TRBJ1-3
DNA: TGTGCCAGCAGCGCACAGGGGGCGCCTGGAAACACCATATATTTT
CDR3: CASSAQGAPGNTIYF

size: -
D: TRBD1
V: TRBV4-3
J: TRBJ1-2
DNA: TGCGCCAGCAGCCAAAAGGACAGGGGTTTTTACGGCTACACCTTC
CDR3: CASSQKDRGFYGYTF

size: -
D: -
V: TRBV11-2
J: TRBJ1-2
DNA: TGTGCCAGCAGCTTAGATGGGCAGAGACAGGCCTATGGCTACACCTTC
CDR3: CASSLDGQRQAYGYTF